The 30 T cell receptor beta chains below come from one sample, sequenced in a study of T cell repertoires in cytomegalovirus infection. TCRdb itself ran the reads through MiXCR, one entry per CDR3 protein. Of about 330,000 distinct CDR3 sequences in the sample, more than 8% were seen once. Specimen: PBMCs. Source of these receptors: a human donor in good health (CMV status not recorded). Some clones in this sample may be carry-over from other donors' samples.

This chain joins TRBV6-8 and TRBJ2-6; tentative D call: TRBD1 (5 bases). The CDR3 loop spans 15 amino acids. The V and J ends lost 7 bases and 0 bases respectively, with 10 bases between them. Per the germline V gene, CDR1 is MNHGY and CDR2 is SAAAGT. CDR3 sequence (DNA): TGTGCCAGCACCCGTAGGGGCTCTGGGGCCAACGTCCTGACTTTC. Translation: CASTRRGSGANVLTF.

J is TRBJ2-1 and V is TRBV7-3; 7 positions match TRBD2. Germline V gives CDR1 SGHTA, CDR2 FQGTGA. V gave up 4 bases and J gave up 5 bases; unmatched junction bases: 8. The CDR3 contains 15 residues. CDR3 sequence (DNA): TGTGCCAGCAGCTCTCAACCGGGACTACACAATGAGCAGTTCTTC. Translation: CASSSQPGLHNEQFF.

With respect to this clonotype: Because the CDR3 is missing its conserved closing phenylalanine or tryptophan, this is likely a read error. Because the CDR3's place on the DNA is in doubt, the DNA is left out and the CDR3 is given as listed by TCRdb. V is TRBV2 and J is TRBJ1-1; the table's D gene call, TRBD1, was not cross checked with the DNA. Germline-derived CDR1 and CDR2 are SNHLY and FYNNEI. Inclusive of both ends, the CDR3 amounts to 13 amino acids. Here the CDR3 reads CASLARGRGTGGL.

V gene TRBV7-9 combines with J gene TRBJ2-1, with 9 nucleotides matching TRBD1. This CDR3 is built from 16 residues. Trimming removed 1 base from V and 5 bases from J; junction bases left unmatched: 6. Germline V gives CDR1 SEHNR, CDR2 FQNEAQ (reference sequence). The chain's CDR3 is CASSLVTGTGNNEQFF. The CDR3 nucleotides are TGTGCCAGCAGCTTAGTCACCGGGACAGGGAACAATGAGCAGTTCTTC.

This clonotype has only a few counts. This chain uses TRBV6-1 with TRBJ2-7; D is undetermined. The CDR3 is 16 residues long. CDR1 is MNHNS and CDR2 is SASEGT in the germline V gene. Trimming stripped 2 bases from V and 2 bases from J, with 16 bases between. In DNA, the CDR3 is TGTGCCAGCAGTGAACGGTGGCAGTTCTTAACCTACGAGCAGTACTTC. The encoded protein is CASSERWQFLTYEQYF.

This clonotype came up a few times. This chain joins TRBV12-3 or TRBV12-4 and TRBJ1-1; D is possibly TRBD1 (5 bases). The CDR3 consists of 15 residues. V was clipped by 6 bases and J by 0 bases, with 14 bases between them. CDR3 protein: CASSPQGIMNTEAFF. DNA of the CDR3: TGTGCCAGCAGCCCTCAGGGAATCATGAACACTGAAGCTTTCTTT.

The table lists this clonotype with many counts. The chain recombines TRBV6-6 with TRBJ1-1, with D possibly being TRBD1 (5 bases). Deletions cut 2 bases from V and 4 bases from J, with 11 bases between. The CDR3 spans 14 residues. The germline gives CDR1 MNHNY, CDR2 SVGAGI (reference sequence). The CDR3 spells CASSYGGGSTEAFF. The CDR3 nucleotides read TGTGCCAGCAGTTACGGGGGTGGCAGCACTGAAGCTTTCTTT.

CDR3 in DNA: TGTGCCAGCAGCGCGACATTGCGAGGGGAGGAGCAGTTCTTC. This encodes CASSATLRGEEQFF. This sequence joins TRBV7-6 and TRBJ2-1, with D perhaps TRBD1 or TRBD2 (5 bases each). V lost 5 bases and J 10 bases, leaving 18 bases between the germline ends. Per the germline V gene, CDR1 is SGHVS and CDR2 is FNYEAQ. The CDR3 contains 14 residues.

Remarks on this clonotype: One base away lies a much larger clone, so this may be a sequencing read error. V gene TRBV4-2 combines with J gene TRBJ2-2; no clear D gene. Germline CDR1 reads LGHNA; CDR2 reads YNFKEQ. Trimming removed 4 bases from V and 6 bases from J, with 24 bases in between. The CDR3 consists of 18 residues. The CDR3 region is CASSPTLTGLGSSGELFF. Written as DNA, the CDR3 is TGTGCCAGCAGCCCCACTCTGACTGGTTTGGGTAGTTCCGGGGAGCTGTTTTTT.

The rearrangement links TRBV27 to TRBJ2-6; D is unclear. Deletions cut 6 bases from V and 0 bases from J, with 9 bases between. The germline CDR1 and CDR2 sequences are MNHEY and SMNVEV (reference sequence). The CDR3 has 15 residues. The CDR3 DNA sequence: TGTGCCAGCAGAGCTCAGAACTCTGGGGCCAACGTCCTGACTTTC. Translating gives CASRAQNSGANVLTF. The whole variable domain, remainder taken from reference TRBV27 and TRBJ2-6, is EAQVTQNPRYLITVTGKKLTVTCSQNMNHEYMSWYRQDPGLGLRQIYYSMNVEVTDKGDVPEGYKVSRKEKRNFPLILESPSPNQTSLYFCASRAQNSGANVLTFGAGSRLTVL.

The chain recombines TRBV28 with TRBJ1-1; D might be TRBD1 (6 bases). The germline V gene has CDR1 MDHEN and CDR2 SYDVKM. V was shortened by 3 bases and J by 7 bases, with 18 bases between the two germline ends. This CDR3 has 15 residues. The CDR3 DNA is TGTGCCAGCAGTTTCCCGACAGGTTCGGGGGTTGAAGCTTTCTTT. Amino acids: CASSFPTGSGVEAFF.

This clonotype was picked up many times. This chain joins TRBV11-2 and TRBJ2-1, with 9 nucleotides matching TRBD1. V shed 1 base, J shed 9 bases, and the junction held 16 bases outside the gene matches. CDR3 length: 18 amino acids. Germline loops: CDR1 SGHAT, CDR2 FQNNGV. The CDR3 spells CASSLGALRDRALAEQFF. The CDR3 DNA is TGTGCCAGCAGCTTAGGGGCCCTCCGGGACAGGGCCCTCGCTGAGCAGTTCTTC.

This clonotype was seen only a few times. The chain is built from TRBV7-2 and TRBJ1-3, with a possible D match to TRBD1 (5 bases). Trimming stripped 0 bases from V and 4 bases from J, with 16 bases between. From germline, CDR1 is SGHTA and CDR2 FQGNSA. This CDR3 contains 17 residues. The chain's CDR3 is CASSLASSRVGGNTIYF. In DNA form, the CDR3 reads TGTGCCAGCAGCTTAGCGTCGAGCAGGGTTGGGGGAAACACCATATATTTT.

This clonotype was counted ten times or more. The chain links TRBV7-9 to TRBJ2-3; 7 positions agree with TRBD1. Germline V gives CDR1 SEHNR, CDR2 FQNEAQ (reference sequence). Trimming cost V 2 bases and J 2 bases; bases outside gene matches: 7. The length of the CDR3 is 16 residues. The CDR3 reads CASSLKVTGDTDTQYF. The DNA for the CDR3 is TGTGCCAGCAGCTTAAAAGTCACAGGGGACACAGATACGCAGTATTTT.

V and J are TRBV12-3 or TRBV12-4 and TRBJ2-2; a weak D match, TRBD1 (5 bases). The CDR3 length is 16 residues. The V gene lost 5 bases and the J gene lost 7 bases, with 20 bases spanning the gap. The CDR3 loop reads CASSPSKGRGGGELFF. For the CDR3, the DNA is TGTGCCAGCAGTCCCTCTAAGGGGCGAGGTGGCGGGGAGCTGTTTTTT.

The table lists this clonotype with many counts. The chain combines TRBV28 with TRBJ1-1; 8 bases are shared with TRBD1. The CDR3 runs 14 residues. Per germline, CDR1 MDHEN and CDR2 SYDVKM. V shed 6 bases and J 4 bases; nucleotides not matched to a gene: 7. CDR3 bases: TGTGCCAGCAGATCAGGGGGCGCGTTCACTGAAGCTTTCTTT. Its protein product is CASRSGGAFTEAFF.

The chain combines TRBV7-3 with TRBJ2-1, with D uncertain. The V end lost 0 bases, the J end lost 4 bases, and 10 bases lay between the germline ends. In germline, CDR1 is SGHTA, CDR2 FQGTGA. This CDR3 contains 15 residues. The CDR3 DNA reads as TGTGCCAGCAGCTTAACGGCCCGGAATTACAATGAGCAGTTCTTC. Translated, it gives CASSLTARNYNEQFF.

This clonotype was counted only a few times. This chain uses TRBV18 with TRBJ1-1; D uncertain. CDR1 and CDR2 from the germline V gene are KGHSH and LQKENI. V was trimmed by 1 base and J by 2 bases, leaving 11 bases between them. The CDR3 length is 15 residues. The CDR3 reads CASSPQWVTNTEAFF. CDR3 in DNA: TGTGCCAGCTCACCACAGTGGGTCACTAACACTGAAGCTTTCTTT.

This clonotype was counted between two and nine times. The chain's CDR3 is CSARLVSTEAFF. Here the CDR3 DNA reads TGCAGTGCTAGACTCGTCAGCACTGAAGCTTTCTTT. The V and J genes are TRBV20-1 and TRBJ1-1; no definite D call. Trimming left V 2 bases short and J 4 bases short, with 8 bases between. CDR3 length equals 12 residues. CDR1 and CDR2 (germline): DFQATT, SNEGSKA (reference sequence).

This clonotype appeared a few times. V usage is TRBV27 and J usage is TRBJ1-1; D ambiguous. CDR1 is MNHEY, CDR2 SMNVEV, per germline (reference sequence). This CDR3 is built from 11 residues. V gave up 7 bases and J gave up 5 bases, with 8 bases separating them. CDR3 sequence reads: CASKTGTEAFF. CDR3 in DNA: TGTGCCAGCAAAACGGGGACTGAAGCTTTCTTT.

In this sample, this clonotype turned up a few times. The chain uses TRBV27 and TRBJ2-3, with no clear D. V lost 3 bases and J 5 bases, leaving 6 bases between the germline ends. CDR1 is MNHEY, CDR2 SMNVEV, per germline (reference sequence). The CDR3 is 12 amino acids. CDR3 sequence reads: CASSFLGDTQYF. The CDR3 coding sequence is TGTGCCAGCAGTTTCCTCGGAGATACGCAGTATTTT.

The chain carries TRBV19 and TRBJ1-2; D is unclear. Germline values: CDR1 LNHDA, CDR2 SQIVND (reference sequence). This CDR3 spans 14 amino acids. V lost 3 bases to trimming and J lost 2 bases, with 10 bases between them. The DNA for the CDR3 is TGTGCCAGTAGTATTCCGGGGAAGAACTATGGCTACACCTTC. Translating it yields CASSIPGKNYGYTF.

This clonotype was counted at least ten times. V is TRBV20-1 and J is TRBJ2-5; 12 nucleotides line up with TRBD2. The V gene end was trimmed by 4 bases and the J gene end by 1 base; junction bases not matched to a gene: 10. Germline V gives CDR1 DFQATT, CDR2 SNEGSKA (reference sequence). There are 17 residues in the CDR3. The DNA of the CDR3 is TGCAGTGCTATCGACTCCGGGACTAGCGGGTTCCAAGAGACCCAGTACTTC. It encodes CSAIDSGTSGFQETQYF.

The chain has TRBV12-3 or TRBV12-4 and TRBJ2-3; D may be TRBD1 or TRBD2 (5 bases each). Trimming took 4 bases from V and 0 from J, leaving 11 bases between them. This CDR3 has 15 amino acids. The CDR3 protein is CASSWDGTSTDTQYF. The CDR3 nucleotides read TGTGCCAGCAGTTGGGACGGAACTAGCACAGATACGCAGTATTTT.

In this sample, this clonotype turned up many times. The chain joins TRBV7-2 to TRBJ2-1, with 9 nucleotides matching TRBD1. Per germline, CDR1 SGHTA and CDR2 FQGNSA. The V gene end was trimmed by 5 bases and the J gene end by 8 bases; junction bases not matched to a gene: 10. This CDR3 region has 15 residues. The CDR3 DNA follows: TGTGCCAGCAGCCCCCGGGACAGGGCCTTCTATGAGCAGTTCTTC. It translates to CASSPRDRAFYEQFF.

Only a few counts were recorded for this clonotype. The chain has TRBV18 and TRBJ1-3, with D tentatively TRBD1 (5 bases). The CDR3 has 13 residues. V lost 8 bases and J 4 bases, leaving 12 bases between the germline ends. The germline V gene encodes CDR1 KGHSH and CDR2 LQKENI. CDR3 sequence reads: CASNQGPGNTIYF. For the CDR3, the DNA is TGTGCCAGCAACCAGGGACCGGGAAACACCATATATTTT.

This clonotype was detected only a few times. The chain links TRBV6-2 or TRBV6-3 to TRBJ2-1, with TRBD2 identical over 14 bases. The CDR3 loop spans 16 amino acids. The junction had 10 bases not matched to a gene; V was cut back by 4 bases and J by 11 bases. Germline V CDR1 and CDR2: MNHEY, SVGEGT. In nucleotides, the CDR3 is TGTGCCAGCAGTTCCCGGACTAGCGGGAGGTGGAGTCAGCAGTTCTTC. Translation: CASSSRTSGRWSQQFF.

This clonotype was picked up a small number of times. In DNA form, the CDR3 reads TGCAGTGCTAGAAAAGCGGAGAACTACTACAATGAGCAGTTCTTC. Protein sequence: CSARKAENYYNEQFF. The rearrangement uses TRBV20-1 and TRBJ2-1, with D perhaps TRBD2 (5 bases). V lost 2 bases and J lost 3, with 14 bases in between. Germline assignment: CDR1 DFQATT and CDR2 SNEGSKA (reference sequence). There are 15 residues in the CDR3.

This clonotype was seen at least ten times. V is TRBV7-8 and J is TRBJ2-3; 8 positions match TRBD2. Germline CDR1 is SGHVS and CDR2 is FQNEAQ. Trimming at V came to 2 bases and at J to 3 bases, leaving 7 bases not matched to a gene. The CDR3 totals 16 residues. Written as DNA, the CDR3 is TGTGCCAGCAGCTTAACCGGGACTAGGAGGACAGATACGCAGTATTTT. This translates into CASSLTGTRRTDTQYF.

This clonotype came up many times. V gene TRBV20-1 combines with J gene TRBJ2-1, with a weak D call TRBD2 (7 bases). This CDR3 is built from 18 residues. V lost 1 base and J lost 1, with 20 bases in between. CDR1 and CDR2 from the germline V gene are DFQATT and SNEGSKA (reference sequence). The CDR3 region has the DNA TGCAGTGCTAGAGGCGCCCCTCGGGCGGGGGCTTCCTACAATGAGCAGTTCTTC. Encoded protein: CSARGAPRAGASYNEQFF.